This T cell receptor beta chain comes out of a study of shared clonotypes between healthy human individuals. Study-level information: Donors, aged 18 to 49, were a couple of women and a few men.

Germline CDR1 is MDHEN and CDR2 is SYDVKM. The CDR3 loop spans 14 amino acids. V shed 6 bases and J shed 10 bases, with 19 bases lying between them. Sequencing was performed with immunoSEQ multiplex PCR; in TCRdb, only in-frame clones are kept and a portion is missing. Found here are roughly 720,000 clones, roughly 88% of them singletons; the top ten hold about 34%. Study observations and caveats: Generation of non-shared clonotypes was less probable than generation of clonotypes shared by all four donors. Few donors limited the genetic and exposure-history diversity represented.

Researchers reported that CD8 memory united CD45RO+ cells with CCR7-negative CD45RA+ TemRA cells. For this clone: As yet, its antigen is unknown.

The sequencing input was memory CD8+ T cells from PBMCs. The subset denotes: CD45RO+ cells pooled with CCR7-negative TemRA cells. This rearrangement joins TRBV28 to TRBJ2-1, with a weak D call TRBD2 (5 bases). The clonotype originates from a young man in good health. Some clones in this sample may be carry-over from other donors' samples. CDR3 region: CASSPNLGGGEQFF. Here the CDR3 DNA reads TGTGCCAGCAGCCCCAATCTAGGTGGAGGCGAGCAGTTCTTC.